This TCR beta chain was sequenced for a study of regulatory T cells in long-lasting Graves disease. Study summary: With positive TSH receptor antibodies and over 5 years of antithyroid drugs, Graves' disease was considered persistent.

Per the germline V gene, CDR1 is MGHDK and CDR2 is SYGVNS. This CDR3 is 15 amino acids long. The V gene lost 1 base and the J gene lost 3 bases, with 13 bases spanning the gap. Indicated time point: persistent/refractory GD, antithyroid drugs over 5 years with positive TRAb. Extracted RNA from PBMCs served as the source of the TCR library. All patients originated from an endocrinology department located in Xi'an, China. Study-level findings and limits: Persistent disease preferred TRBV28, TRBJ1-2 and TRBJ2-5; new disease, TRBV20-1 and TRBJ2-1.

This clonotype was seen at least ten times. Its matching antigen is unknown. iRepertoire HTBI primers and Arm-PCR of CDR3 regions built TCR beta libraries. TCRdb used MiXCR to reprocess the multiplex PCR reads, holding one entry per CDR3 protein. The sample lists 400,000 to 600,000 distinct CDR3 sequences, approximately 21% seen once, with roughly 7.7% in the top ten. Sample: peripheral blood mononuclear cells (PBMCs), taken when the disease was refractory, from a patient treated with antithyroid drugs. The rearrangement joins TRBV25-1 to TRBJ2-7, with D perhaps assigned TRBD1 or TRBD2 (6 bases each). The TCR was taken from a female donor with Graves disease. CDR3 nucleotide sequence: TGTGCCAGCAGTGAATTCGGGGGCAGCAGCTACGAGCAGTACTTC. Amino acid sequence: CASSEFGGSSYEQYF.